Below, one TCR beta chain is given with its context. Produced via immunoSEQ multiplex PCR; TCRdb's table is partial and in-frame only. The sample carries roughly 2.1 million clones, more than 85% recorded once. It was CD45RO-negative cells, positively selected for CCR7, that made up naive CD8 cells, with terminally differentiated effector memory CD45RA+ cells excluded. This entry belongs to a study of shared clonotypes between healthy human individuals. The CDR3 has 13 amino acids. Germline assignment: CDR1 SGHDN and CDR2 FVKESK. V was shortened by 0 bases and J by 7 bases, with 10 bases between the two germline ends.

The source is a man aged 18 to 29 in good health. Some clones in this sample may be carry-over from other donors' samples. Specimen: naive CD8+ T cells from PBMCs. The rearrangement links TRBV14 to TRBJ2-7; D is unresolved. The CDR3 sequence is CASSQDRRWEQYF. CDR3 nucleotides: TGTGCCAGCAGCCAAGACCGACGTTGGGAGCAGTACTTC.